This T cell receptor beta chain was obtained from a study of T cells in Graves' hyperthyroidism and ophthalmopathy (dated by TCRdb to between 2019 and 2020). Some background on the complete study: Peripheral blood was sampled at the time of initial diagnosis, prior to any treatment. Prospective prediction of ophthalmopathy was tested in an independent validation cohort consisting of fewer than 20 hyperthyroidism patients and 15 or so patients who later progressed to ophthalmopathy. A discovery cohort of about 100 patients, 43 with Graves' ophthalmopathy and 55 to 60 with stable Graves' hyperthyroidism, was used to find distinguishing TCR V-J signatures. The 100 discovery patients were divided at random into training and test sets in a 7:3 ratio. In about six Graves' hyperthyroidism patients, the study also compared T-cell repertoires from thyroid tissue with T-cell repertoires from blood. After sampling, hyperthyroidism patients received methimazole starting at 30 mg daily, and ophthalmopathy patients received high-dose intravenous methylprednisolone. According to the paper, TCR Vbeta CDR3 sequencing was carried out on approximately 140 peripheral blood samples, which came from 40 to 45 ophthalmopathy, fewer than 80 hyperthyroidism and roughly 17 progressor patients. What the research found in general, with its limitations: During validation, the model predicted progression to ophthalmopathy a median of roughly six months ahead of onset, with roughly 65% sensitivity and 72% to 80% specificity. Sample size was not statistically predetermined, and blinding of investigators to group allocation was not performed. Most expanded thyroid clonotypes (frequency above 0.001) were also detected in blood, suggesting blood repertoires may reflect thyroid immune responses. A 13 V-J signature model separated ophthalmopathy from stable hyperthyroidism, with approximately 87% sensitivity and about 81% specificity in cross-validation and 80%/75% in testing.

Cut back by 3 bases and 2 bases, the V and J ends lie 16 bases apart. CDR1 and CDR2, per the germline V gene (reference sequence), are SEHNR and FQNEAQ. The cysteine opens and the phenylalanine closes a CDR3 of 16 amino acids. The DNA shown is the 48-base CDR3, in frame from base 1. Amplification of TCR beta CDR3 regions was carried out from RNA transcripts. For the first round of RT-PCR on the TCR CDR3, the HTBI primer set was used together with the Qiagen OneStep RT-PCR kit. The libraries were constructed in a second round of multiplex PCR and then size-selected and purified. Libraries were sequenced paired-end with 100 bp reads on an Illumina HiSeq2000. As for how the authors treated the data: SOAPnuke was used to process the raw data, throwing out any read that contained adapters or uncalled bases, had a mean Phred below 15, or lacked an exact constant-primer or identifier match. High-quality paired reads were merged using COPE v1.2.5, and each unique nucleotide sequence was defined as a clonotype. MiTCR v1.1 was used to align clonotypes to the IMGT TRBV, TRBD and TRBJ reference segments. Analysis was restricted to V-J combinations with a frequency above 0.0001, which covered roughly 99% of repertoires. The TCS score was defined as the ratio of F50 (clonal expansion) to E x V (chaos), calculated using BLOSUM62-based TCRdist between CDR3 peptides within each V-J. Welch's t-statistics and random forest reduced around 520 V-J features to under 15, which were used in a naive Bayes classifier (R e1071). TCRdb took the public reads, trimmed them with fastp at Q25, ran MiXCR for clone calling and kept in-frame beta chains. CDR3 protein sequences are deduplicated, and each keeps its most common genes and DNA. TCRdb assigned the V and J calls; the authors' analysis was not used. Present in this sample are around 240,000 distinct CDR3 sequences, over 15% of which were seen just once. Clones ranked in the top ten supply around 30% of the sample.

In the ophthalmopathy patients, disease was moderately to severely active, with a Clinical Activity Score of 3 or more, a NOSPECS grade of 4 or more, and a duration of less than 3 months. The study excluded patients with uncontrolled infections, other autoimmune diseases, pregnancy or lactation. Clinical symptoms, serum thyroxine and TRAb, thyroid ultrasound, and orbital computed tomography formed the basis for the diagnoses. Ficoll-Paque density gradient centrifugation was used to isolate PBMCs from about 10 ml of fresh peripheral blood. Trizol reagent was used to extract total RNA, and RNA quality was then checked on an Agilent 2100 Bioanalyzer. There are many counts of this clonotype. This clone's antigen is unknown. No clone much larger than this one lies a single base away; base qualities are absent.

The sample was blood. The receptor was isolated from a woman under 30 with Graves' ophthalmopathy. The chain is assembled from TRBV7-9 and TRBJ1-2; no D gene call is confident. Read as DNA, the sequence is TGTGCCAGCAGCTTGTCGGTTGCGGCCGCAAACTATGGCTACACCTTC. The translation is CASSLSVAAANYGYTF. Here the CDR3 is joined to the reference TRBV7-9 and TRBJ1-2 genes, and the full variable domain is: DTGVSQNPRHKITKRGQNVTFRCDPISEHNRLYWYRQTLGQGPEFLTYFQNEAQLEKSRLLSDRFSAERPKGSFSTLEIQRTEQGDSAMYLCASSLSVAAANYGYTFGSGTRLTVV.